These 4 T cell receptor beta chains were sequenced from one sample in a study of T-cell reconstitution after alpha-beta-depleted transplantation in children. Unique molecular identifiers were incorporated into the prepared TCRbeta library. TCRdb used MiXCR to reprocess the PCR reads, holding one entry per CDR3 protein. The repertoire holds approximately 270,000 distinct CDR3 sequences, with around 9.6% as singletons. Sequencing used PBMCs from the stem cell graft donor, obtained from the stem cell graft. The receptors were sampled from a human donor who donated a stem cell graft to a child with SCID.

This clonotype was observed at least ten times. The genes are TRBV24-1 and TRBJ2-1; no firm D call. The CDR3 extends over 13 amino acids. Trimming took off 5 bases at V and 3 bases at J, with 7 bases between the two ends. CDR1 and CDR2 (germline): KGHDR, SFDVKD. CDR3 residues: CATSGRSYNEQFF. The CDR3 DNA follows: TGTGCCACCAGTGGACGGAGCTACAATGAGCAGTTCTTC.

The chain recombines TRBV5-5 with TRBJ1-1; D not certain. V lost 2 bases to trimming and J lost 0 bases, with 14 bases between them. CDR1 is SGHKS, CDR2 YYEKEE, per germline (reference sequence). This CDR3 is 16 amino acids long. This chain's CDR3 is CASSLLHSTLNTEAFF. The CDR3 DNA reads as TGTGCCAGCAGCTTATTACACAGCACCTTGAACACTGAAGCTTTCTTT.

This clonotype was observed many times. The genes are TRBV27 and TRBJ2-2; D gene uncertain. Trimming shortened V by 2 bases and J by 5 bases, and 12 bases separated the two germline ends. The CDR3 has 15 residues. CDR1 is MNHEY, CDR2 SMNVEV, per germline (reference sequence). The DNA for the CDR3 is TGTGCCAGCAGTTTAGTGTTTGAGATGACCGGGGAGCTGTTTTTT. Its protein is CASSLVFEMTGELFF.

The J gene is TRBJ1-1, the V gene TRBV5-1; 7 bases map to TRBD1. Trimming took 0 bases from V and 5 from J; bases not matched to a gene: 10. CDR3 length: 16 amino acids. The germline gives CDR1 SGHRS, CDR2 YFSETQ. The CDR3 DNA reads TGCGCCAGCAGCTTGGCGGGAACAGGGGTGGGGACTGAAGCTTTCTTT. Translating it yields CASSLAGTGVGTEAFF.